These 27 T cell receptor beta chains were all obtained from the same sample, sequenced in a study of regulatory T cells in long-lasting Graves disease. Time point: persistent/refractory GD, antithyroid drugs over 5 years with positive TRAb. PBMC RNA was the source of the TCR library. Through Arm-PCR of CDR3 regions and iRepertoire HTBI primers, TCR beta libraries were built. TCRdb independently ran MiXCR on the multiplex PCR reads; one entry per CDR3 protein. This sample has 420,000 or so distinct CDR3 sequences, with roughly a quarter found just once. Sample: peripheral blood mononuclear cells (PBMCs), taken when the disease was refractory, from a patient treated with antithyroid drugs. Receptor source: a female donor with Graves disease.

This clonotype was counted a few times. The V gene is TRBV20-1, the J gene TRBJ2-5; the D gene is possibly TRBD2 (5 bases). Germline V gene data show CDR1 as DFQATT and CDR2 as SNEGSKA (reference sequence). The V end was cut by 6 bases, the J end by 2 bases, with 10 bases between. CDR3 length equals 12 residues. The CDR3 sequence is CSARAGQETQYF. The DNA for the CDR3 is TGCAGTGCGCGGGCCGGGCAAGAGACCCAGTACTTC.

The chain links TRBV11-1 to TRBJ1-1; D possibly corresponds to TRBD1 (6 bases). Germline assignment: CDR1 SGHAT and CDR2 FQDESV (reference sequence). This CDR3 is 14 amino acids long. V was cut by 7 bases and J by 4 bases, with 16 bases left in between. CDR3 loop: CASTQGWGSTEAFF. The CDR3 nucleotides are TGTGCCAGCACCCAGGGGTGGGGCAGCACTGAAGCTTTCTTT.

Many counts were recorded for this clonotype. This sequence joins TRBV20-1 and TRBJ1-1; D is ambiguous. Germline V lookup: CDR1 DFQATT, CDR2 SNEGSKA (reference sequence). Trimming left V 3 bases short and J 8 bases short, with 13 bases between. This CDR3 is 12 amino acids long. The CDR3 protein is CSASSSLQEAFF. Written as DNA, the CDR3 is TGCAGTGCTAGTAGTTCGTTACAGGAAGCTTTCTTT.

This clonotype turned up a few times. The chain joins TRBV6-1 to TRBJ1-4, with D maybe TRBD1 (5 bases). From germline, CDR1 is MNHNS and CDR2 SASEGT. The CDR3 runs to 12 residues. With 8 bases removed from V and 4 bases from J, the gap between germline ends came to 8 bases. CDR3: CASGTDNEKLFF. In DNA form, the CDR3 reads TGTGCCAGCGGGACTGATAATGAAAAACTGTTTTTT.

This clonotype has only a few counts. V is TRBV29-1 and J is TRBJ1-5; D possibly corresponds to TRBD1 (5 bases). V was cut by 6 bases and J by 4 bases, with 13 bases left in between. CDR3 length: 13 residues. Germline V lookup: CDR1 SQVTM, CDR2 ANQGSEA. The CDR3 coding sequence is TGCAGCGTAGCTTCAGGGTGGAATCAGCCCCAGCATTTT. Amino acids: CSVASGWNQPQHF.

The chain uses TRBV2 and TRBJ2-1; TRBD2 is a possible D gene (5 bases). The V gene lost 9 bases and the J gene lost 14 bases, with 14 bases spanning the gap. This CDR3 contains 10 residues. Looked up from germline, CDR1 is SNHLY and CDR2 is FYNNEI. DNA of the CDR3: TGTGCCAGTCGAGGGCCCGGGAAGTTCTTC. Its protein is CASRGPGKFF.

This chain connects TRBV5-5 to TRBJ1-1; unclear D gene. Trimming left V 5 bases short and J 1 base short, with 12 bases between. Germline loops: CDR1 SGHKS, CDR2 YYEKEE (reference sequence). The CDR3 extends over 14 amino acids. The CDR3 DNA follows: TGTGCCAGCAGTTCGGTCGGGCCGAACACTGAAGCTTTCTTT. Protein: CASSSVGPNTEAFF.

V is TRBV30 and J is TRBJ1-1; a possible D gene is TRBD1 (6 bases). Germline V CDR1 and CDR2: GTSNPN, SVGIG (reference sequence). The V gene lost 0 bases and the J gene lost 6 bases, with 11 bases spanning the gap. There are 13 residues in the CDR3. CDR3 protein: CAWSVARGSEAFF. DNA for the CDR3: TGTGCCTGGAGTGTAGCCAGGGGATCTGAAGCTTTCTTT.

Regarding this clonotype: Just one base apart from a much larger clone, this may be a read error. The chain recombines TRBV12-3 or TRBV12-4 with TRBJ2-5; 11 positions agree with TRBD2. The CDR3 runs to 16 residues. With V trimmed by 3 bases and J by 4 bases, 7 bases remained unmatched. The CDR3 DNA sequence: TGTGCCAGCAGTTTGACTAGCGGGATGTACCCAGAGACCCAGTACTTC. This translates into CASSLTSGMYPETQYF.

This clonotype was counted a few times. This sequence joins TRBV7-9 and TRBJ1-5; the D gene is possibly TRBD1 (5 bases). This CDR3 is 15 amino acids long. CDR1 and CDR2 from the germline V gene are SEHNR and FQNEAQ (reference sequence). V lost 6 bases and J lost 4, with 16 bases in between. The CDR3 DNA reads as TGTGCCAGCAGTACCGGGACCGGTCGGAATCAGCCCCAGCATTTT. This encodes CASSTGTGRNQPQHF.

This clonotype was detected a few times. The genes are TRBV30 and TRBJ1-1; TRBD1 matches at 7 bases. The ends lost 4 bases at V and 1 base at J; junction bases unmatched: 3. The V gene's germline CDR1 is GTSNPN and CDR2 SVGIG (reference sequence). This CDR3 spans 13 amino acids. CDR3 in amino acids: CAWIRQGNTEAFF. CDR3 sequence (DNA): TGTGCCTGGATCCGACAGGGGAACACTGAAGCTTTCTTT.

The chain has TRBV7-2 and TRBJ2-7; 14 nucleotides align to TRBD2. The CDR3 totals 14 residues. Germline V gene lookup returns CDR1 SGHTA and CDR2 FQGNSA. V dropped 5 bases and J dropped 9; count of bases not matched to a gene: 6. CDR3 sequence: CASSPGLAGAVQYF. CDR3 DNA: TGTGCCAGCAGCCCGGGACTAGCGGGAGCGGTGCAGTACTTC.

A few counts support this clonotype. This sequence joins TRBV10-3 and TRBJ1-5, with a tentative D call TRBD1 (6 bases). This CDR3 region has 14 residues. Germline V CDR1 and CDR2: ENHRY, SYGVKD. V gave up 4 bases and J gave up 7 bases, with 14 bases separating them. Here the CDR3 reads CAISVGGGGQPQHF. The DNA for the CDR3 is TGTGCCATCAGTGTGGGAGGGGGTGGGCAGCCCCAGCATTTT.

This clonotype was counted ten times or more. This chain uses TRBV6-1 with TRBJ1-1, with 10 bases aligning to TRBD1. Germline-derived CDR1 and CDR2 are MNHNS and SASEGT. V lost 0 bases, J lost 1 base, and 8 bases stayed unmatched. This CDR3 spans 18 amino acids. The CDR3 nucleotides read TGTGCCAGCAGTGAAGCGCTAAGGGACAGGGGTTGGAACACTGAAGCTTTCTTT. Protein product: CASSEALRDRGWNTEAFF.

This chain connects TRBV24-1 to TRBJ1-1; unclear D gene. There are 13 residues in the CDR3. From germline, CDR1 is KGHDR and CDR2 SFDVKD. The V and J ends lost 9 bases and 4 bases respectively, with 14 bases between them. Here the CDR3 reads CATSSDMSTEAFF. The CDR3 DNA reads TGTGCCACCTCATCCGACATGAGCACTGAAGCTTTCTTT.

The rearrangement joins TRBV6-9 to TRBJ2-7; D is unresolved. The V gene lost 1 base and the J gene lost 2 bases, with 6 bases spanning the gap. This CDR3 comprises 13 residues. Germline values: CDR1 MNHGY, CDR2 SVAAGI. Here the CDR3 reads CASSYLDAYEQYF. The CDR3 DNA sequence: TGTGCCAGCAGTTATTTGGATGCCTACGAGCAGTACTTC.

This clonotype was picked up a small number of times. The genes are TRBV9 and TRBJ1-1, with D possibly TRBD1 on 6 matching bases. CDR3 length: 14 amino acids. Germline CDR1 and CDR2: SGDLS and YYNGEE. Trimming stripped 3 bases from V and 8 bases from J, with 17 bases between. This CDR3 reads CASSATIPGTEAFF. The CDR3 DNA follows: TGTGCCAGCAGCGCCACGATTCCCGGGACAGAAGCTTTCTTT.

Regarding this clonotype: A read error may be the cause here, since a much bigger clone is one base away. Because it lacks the conserved phenylalanine or tryptophan at the end, this CDR3 is likely a read error. V usage is TRBV7-2 and J usage is TRBJ1-2, with a tentative D call TRBD1 (6 bases). Germline CDR1 SGHTA, CDR2 FQGNSA. The CDR3 runs to 15 residues. V dropped 7 bases and J dropped 4 bases, with 19 bases sitting between them. In DNA form, the CDR3 reads TGTGCCAGCACCTGGAAGGGGGAGGGAGTCTATGGCTACACCCTC. Translating it yields CASTWKGEGVYGYTL.

The chain carries TRBV9 and TRBJ2-6; D is perhaps TRBD2 (6 bases). The CDR3 has 16 residues. Trimming took 3 bases from V and 4 from J, leaving 14 bases between them. Germline V gives CDR1 SGDLS, CDR2 YYNGEE. DNA of the CDR3: TGTGCCAGCAGCGGTAGCGGACCTATCGGGGCCAACGTCCTGACTTTC. Its translation is CASSGSGPIGANVLTF.

This rearrangement joins TRBV12-3 or TRBV12-4 to TRBJ1-4; D is uncertain. Trimming shortened V by 2 bases and J by 8 bases, and 18 bases separated the two germline ends. The CDR3 covers 16 residues. The CDR3 region is CASSLRPIQVGEKLFF. In DNA, the CDR3 is TGTGCCAGCAGTTTAAGGCCGATCCAAGTCGGGGAAAAACTGTTTTTT.

Only a few counts were recorded for this clonotype. V gene TRBV20-1 combines with J gene TRBJ1-2, with 7 bases lining up with TRBD1. This CDR3 comprises 17 residues. Germline-derived CDR1 and CDR2 are DFQATT and SNEGSKA (reference sequence). The junction had 14 bases not matched to a gene; V was cut back by 1 base and J by 3 bases. CDR3 nucleotides: TGCAGTGCTAGAGTGGCAGGCAGGGGGAGAGCCGACTATGGCTACACCTTC. The encoded protein is CSARVAGRGRADYGYTF.

This chain connects TRBV20-1 to TRBJ2-7; D ambiguous. The CDR3 is 13 residues long. Per germline, CDR1 DFQATT and CDR2 SNEGSKA (reference sequence). Trimming stripped 0 bases from V and 2 bases from J, with 8 bases between. The CDR3 DNA is TGCAGTGCTAGAGACAGTGGAACCTACGAGCAGTACTTC. Amino acids: CSARDSGTYEQYF.

The CDR3 spells CASTVPGQGGTNEKLFF. The CDR3 DNA sequence: TGTGCCAGTACCGTACCTGGACAGGGAGGGACTAATGAAAAACTGTTTTTT. The genes are TRBV19 and TRBJ1-4, with 8 bases aligning to TRBD1. CDR1 and CDR2 (germline): LNHDA, SQIVND (reference sequence). The CDR3 consists of 17 residues. V lost 7 bases, J lost 2 bases, and 12 bases stayed unmatched.

This clonotype was seen at least ten times. V gene TRBV2 combines with J gene TRBJ2-4, with TRBD1 matching 8 bases. The V gene's germline CDR1 is SNHLY and CDR2 FYNNEI. The CDR3 has 13 amino acids. V trimming: 5 bases; J trimming: 5 bases; junction bases outside the gene matches: 2. The DNA of the CDR3 is TGTGCCAGCAGTTCGACAGGGGAAAACATTCAGTACTTC. Protein: CASSSTGENIQYF.

This clonotype was seen a handful of times. The CDR3 is CASRRGRLAGNTGELFF. The CDR3, as DNA: TGTGCCAGCAGACGTGGAAGACTAGCGGGGAACACCGGGGAGCTGTTTTTT. The chain uses TRBV6-1 and TRBJ2-2, with 10 nucleotides matching TRBD2. The J segment lost 1 base and the V segment lost 6 bases, leaving 8 bases of the junction unmatched. The CDR3 spans 17 residues. In germline, CDR1 is MNHNS, CDR2 SASEGT.

This clonotype has a handful of counts. V is TRBV5-1 and J is TRBJ2-7; 7 bases fit TRBD1. Looked up from germline, CDR1 is SGHRS and CDR2 is YFSETQ. The CDR3 sequence is 14 residues long. V lost 4 bases and J lost 2; bases outside the gene matches: 6. Here the CDR3 reads CASSLGQRPYEQYF. The CDR3, as DNA: TGCGCCAGCAGCCTGGGACAGCGACCCTACGAGCAGTACTTC.

The chain is built from TRBV24-1 and TRBJ2-2; 14 nucleotides match TRBD2. V dropped 1 base and J dropped 7; count of bases not matched to a gene: 7. Germline V gene data show CDR1 as KGHDR and CDR2 as SFDVKD. The length of the CDR3 is 18 residues. The CDR3 protein is CATSDLSRTSGRSGELFF. The CDR3 DNA is TGTGCCACCAGTGATTTATCCCGGACTAGCGGGAGGAGCGGGGAGCTGTTTTTT.